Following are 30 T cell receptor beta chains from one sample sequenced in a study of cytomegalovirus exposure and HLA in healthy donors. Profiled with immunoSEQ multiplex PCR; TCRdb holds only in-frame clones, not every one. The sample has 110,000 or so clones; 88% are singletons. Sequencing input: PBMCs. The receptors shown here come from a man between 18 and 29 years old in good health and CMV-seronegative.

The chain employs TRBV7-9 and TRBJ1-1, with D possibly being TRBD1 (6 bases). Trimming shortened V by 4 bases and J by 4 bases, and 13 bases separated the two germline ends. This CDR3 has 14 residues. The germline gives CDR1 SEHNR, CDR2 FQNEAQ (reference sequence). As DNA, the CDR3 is TGTGCCAGCAGCTCCCGGACAGCTAGCACTGAAGCTTTCTTT. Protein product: CASSSRTASTEAFF.

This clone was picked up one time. CDR3 residues: CASEVATEAFF. CDR3 bases: TGTGCCAGCGAGGTTGCCACTGAAGCTTTCTTT. V is TRBV28 and J is TRBJ1-1; no firm D call. The V end was cut by 8 bases, the J end by 4 bases, with 8 bases between. CDR3 length: 11 amino acids. Looked up from germline, CDR1 is MDHEN and CDR2 is SYDVKM.

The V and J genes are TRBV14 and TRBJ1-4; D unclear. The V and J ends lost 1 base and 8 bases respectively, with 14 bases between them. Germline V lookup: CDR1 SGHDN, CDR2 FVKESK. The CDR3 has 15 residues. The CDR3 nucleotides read TGTGCCAGCAGCCAAGTTGAGGGTAGCATGGAAAAACTGTTTTTT. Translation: CASSQVEGSMEKLFF.

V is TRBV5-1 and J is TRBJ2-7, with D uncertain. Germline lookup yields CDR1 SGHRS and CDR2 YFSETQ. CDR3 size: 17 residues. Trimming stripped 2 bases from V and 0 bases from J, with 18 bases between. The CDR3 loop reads CASSFSFAPEVSYEQYF. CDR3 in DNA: TGCGCCAGCAGCTTTTCGTTTGCGCCCGAAGTCTCCTACGAGCAGTACTTC.

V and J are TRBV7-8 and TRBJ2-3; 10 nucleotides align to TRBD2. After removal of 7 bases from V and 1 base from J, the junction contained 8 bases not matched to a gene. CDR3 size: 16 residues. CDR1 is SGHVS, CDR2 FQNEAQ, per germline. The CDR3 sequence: CASITLAGLGTDTQYF. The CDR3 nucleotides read TGTGCCAGCATCACACTAGCGGGGCTTGGCACAGATACGCAGTATTTT.

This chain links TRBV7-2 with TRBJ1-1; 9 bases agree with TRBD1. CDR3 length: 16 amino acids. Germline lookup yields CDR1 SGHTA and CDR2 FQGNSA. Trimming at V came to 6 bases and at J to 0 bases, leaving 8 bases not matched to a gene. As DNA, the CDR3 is TGTGCCAGCAGATCGACAGGGGGGACGTTGAACACTGAAGCTTTCTTT. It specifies CASRSTGGTLNTEAFF.

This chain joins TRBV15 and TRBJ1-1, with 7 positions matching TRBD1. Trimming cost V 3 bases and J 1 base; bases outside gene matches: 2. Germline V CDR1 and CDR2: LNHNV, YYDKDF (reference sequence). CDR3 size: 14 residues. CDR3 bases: TGTGCCACCAGCAGTAGGACAGGGAACACTGAAGCTTTCTTT. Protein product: CATSSRTGNTEAFF.

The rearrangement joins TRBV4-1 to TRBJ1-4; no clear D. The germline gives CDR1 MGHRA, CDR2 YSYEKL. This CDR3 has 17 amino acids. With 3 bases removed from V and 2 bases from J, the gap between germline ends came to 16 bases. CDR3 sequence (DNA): TGCGCCAGCAGCCATCATGGGAGGGAACGGACTAATGAAAAACTGTTTTTT. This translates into CASSHHGRERTNEKLFF.

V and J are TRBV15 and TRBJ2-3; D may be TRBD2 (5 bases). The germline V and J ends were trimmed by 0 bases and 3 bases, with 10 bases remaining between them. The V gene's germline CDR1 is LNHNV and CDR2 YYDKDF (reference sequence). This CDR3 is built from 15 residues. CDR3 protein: CATSRDRGKTDTQYF. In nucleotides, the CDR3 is TGTGCCACCAGCAGAGATCGAGGGAAAACAGATACGCAGTATTTT.

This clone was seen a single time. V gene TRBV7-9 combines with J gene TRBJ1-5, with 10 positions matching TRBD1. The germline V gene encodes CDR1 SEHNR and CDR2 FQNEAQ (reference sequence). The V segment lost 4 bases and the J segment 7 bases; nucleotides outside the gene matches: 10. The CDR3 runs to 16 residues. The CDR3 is CASSSRTGGIWQPQHF. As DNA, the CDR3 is TGTGCCAGCAGCTCGCGGACAGGGGGAATCTGGCAGCCCCAGCATTTT.

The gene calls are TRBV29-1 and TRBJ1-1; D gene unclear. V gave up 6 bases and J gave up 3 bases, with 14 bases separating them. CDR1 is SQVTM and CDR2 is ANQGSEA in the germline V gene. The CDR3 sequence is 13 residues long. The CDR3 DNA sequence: TGCAGCGTAGAGATGGGAGGAGACACTGAAGCTTTCTTT. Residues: CSVEMGGDTEAFF.

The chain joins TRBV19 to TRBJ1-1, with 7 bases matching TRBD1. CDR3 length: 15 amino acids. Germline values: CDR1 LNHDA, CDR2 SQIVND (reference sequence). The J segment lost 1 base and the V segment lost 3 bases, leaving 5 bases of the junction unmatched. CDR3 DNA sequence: TGTGCCAGTAGTATGGACAGGACGGAGAACACTGAAGCTTTCTTT. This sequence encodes CASSMDRTENTEAFF.

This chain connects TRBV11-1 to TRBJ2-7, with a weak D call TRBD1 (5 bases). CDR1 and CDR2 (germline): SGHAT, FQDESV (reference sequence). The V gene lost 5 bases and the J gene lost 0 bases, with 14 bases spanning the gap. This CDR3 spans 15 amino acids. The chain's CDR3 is CASSRQGAVSYEQYF. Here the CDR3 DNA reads TGTGCCAGCAGCAGGCAAGGGGCGGTCTCCTACGAGCAGTACTTC. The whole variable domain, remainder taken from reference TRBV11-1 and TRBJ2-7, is EAEVAQSPRYKITEKSQAVAFWCDPISGHATLYWYRQILGQGPELLVQFQDESVVDDSQLPKDRFSAERLKGVDSTLKIQPAELGDSAMYLCASSRQGAVSYEQYFGPGTRLTVT.

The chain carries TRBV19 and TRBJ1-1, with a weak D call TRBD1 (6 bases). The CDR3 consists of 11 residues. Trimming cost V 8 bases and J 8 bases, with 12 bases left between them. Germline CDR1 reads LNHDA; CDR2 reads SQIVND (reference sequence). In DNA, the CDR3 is TGTGCCAGTTTCAGGGGATTGGAAGCTTTCTTT. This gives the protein CASFRGLEAFF.

The CDR3 DNA reads TGCGCCAGCAGCCAAGTTAACCTTATAGCTGTCAATGAGCAGTTCTTC. Translating it yields CASSQVNLIAVNEQFF. This chain uses TRBV4-1 with TRBJ2-1; D is undetermined. With 1 base removed from V and 6 bases from J, the gap between germline ends came to 16 bases. This CDR3 is built from 16 residues. The germline gives CDR1 MGHRA, CDR2 YSYEKL.

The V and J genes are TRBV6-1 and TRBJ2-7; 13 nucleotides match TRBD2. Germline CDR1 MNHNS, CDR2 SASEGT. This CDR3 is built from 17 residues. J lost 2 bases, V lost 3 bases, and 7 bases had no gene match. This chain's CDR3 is CASSDPMTSGRTYEQYF. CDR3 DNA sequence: TGTGCCAGCAGTGATCCGATGACTAGCGGGAGGACCTACGAGCAGTACTTC.

CDR3 nucleotide sequence: TGCAGCGTTGAGGATATAGCGGGAGGGAGTGAGCAGTACTTC. Residues: CSVEDIAGGSEQYF. The chain carries TRBV29-1 and TRBJ2-7; 11 bases align to TRBD2. The J segment lost 7 bases and the V segment lost 3 bases, leaving 8 bases of the junction unmatched. Germline V gene lookup returns CDR1 SQVTM and CDR2 ANQGSEA. The CDR3 is made up of 14 amino acids.

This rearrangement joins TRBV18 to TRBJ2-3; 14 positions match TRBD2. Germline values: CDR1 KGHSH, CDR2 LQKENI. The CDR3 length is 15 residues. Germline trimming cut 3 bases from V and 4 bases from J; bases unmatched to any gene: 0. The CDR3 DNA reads TGTGCCAGCTCACCGACTAGCGGGGGGGCAGATACGCAGTATTTT. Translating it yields CASSPTSGGADTQYF. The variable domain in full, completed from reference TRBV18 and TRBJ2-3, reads NAGVMQNPRHLVRRRGQEARLRCSPMKGHSHVYWYRQLPEEGLKFMVYLQKENIIDESGMPKERFSAEFPKEGPSILRIQQVVRGDSAAYFCASSPTSGGADTQYFGPGTRLTVL.

Here the CDR3 reads CASSSRTWGGVISPQHF. The DNA for the CDR3 is TGTGCCAGCAGTTCCAGGACATGGGGGGGAGTGATTTCACCCCAGCATTTT. This rearrangement joins TRBV28 to TRBJ1-5; possible D gene TRBD1, 5 bases. In germline, CDR1 is MDHEN, CDR2 SYDVKM. The CDR3 is 17 amino acids. V lost 4 bases and J 10 bases, leaving 26 bases between the germline ends.

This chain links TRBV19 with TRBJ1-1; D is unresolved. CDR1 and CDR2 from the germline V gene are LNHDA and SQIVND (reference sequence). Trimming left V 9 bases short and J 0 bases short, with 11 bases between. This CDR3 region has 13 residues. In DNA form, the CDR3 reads TGTGCCAGCACCACATCAGTGAACACTGAAGCTTTCTTT. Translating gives CASTTSVNTEAFF.

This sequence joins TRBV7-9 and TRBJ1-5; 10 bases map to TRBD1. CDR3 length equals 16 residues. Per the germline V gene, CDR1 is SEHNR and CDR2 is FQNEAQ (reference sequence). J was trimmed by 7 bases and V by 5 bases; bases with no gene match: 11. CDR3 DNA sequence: TGTGCCAGCAGCCCAGGGACAGGGGTTAGGTTCCAGCCCCAGCATTTT. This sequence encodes CASSPGTGVRFQPQHF.

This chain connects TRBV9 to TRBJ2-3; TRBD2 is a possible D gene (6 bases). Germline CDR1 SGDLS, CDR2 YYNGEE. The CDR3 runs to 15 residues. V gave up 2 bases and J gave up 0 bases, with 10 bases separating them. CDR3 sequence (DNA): TGTGCCAGCAGCGTGAGCGGGCAGAGCACAGATACGCAGTATTTT. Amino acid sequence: CASSVSGQSTDTQYF.

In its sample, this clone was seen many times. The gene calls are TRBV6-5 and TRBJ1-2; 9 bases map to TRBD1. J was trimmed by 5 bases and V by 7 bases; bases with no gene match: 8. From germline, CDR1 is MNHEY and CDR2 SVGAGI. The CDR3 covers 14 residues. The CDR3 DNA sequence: TGTGCCAGCAAAATGGGACAGGGATATTATGGCTACACCTTC. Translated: CASKMGQGYYGYTF.

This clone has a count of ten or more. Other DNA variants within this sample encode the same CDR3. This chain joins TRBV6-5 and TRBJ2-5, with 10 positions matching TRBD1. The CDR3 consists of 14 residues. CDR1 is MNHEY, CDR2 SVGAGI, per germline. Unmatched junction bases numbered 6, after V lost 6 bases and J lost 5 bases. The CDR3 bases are TGTGCCAGCAGCCAGACAGGGGGCCGTGAGACCCAGTACTTC. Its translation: CASSQTGGRETQYF.

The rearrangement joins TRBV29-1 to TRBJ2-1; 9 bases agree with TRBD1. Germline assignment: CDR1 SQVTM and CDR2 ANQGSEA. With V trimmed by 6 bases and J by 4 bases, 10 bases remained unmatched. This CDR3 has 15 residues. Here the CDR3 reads CSVGPPGTGYNEQFF. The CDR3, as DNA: TGCAGCGTGGGGCCACCCGGGACAGGGTACAATGAGCAGTTCTTC.

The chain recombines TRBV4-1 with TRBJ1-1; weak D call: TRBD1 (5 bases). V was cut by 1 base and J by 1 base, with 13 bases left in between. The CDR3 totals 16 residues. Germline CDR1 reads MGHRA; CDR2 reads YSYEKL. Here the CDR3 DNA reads TGCGCCAGCAGCCAAGTAACAGGACCCACGAACACTGAAGCTTTCTTT. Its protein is CASSQVTGPTNTEAFF.

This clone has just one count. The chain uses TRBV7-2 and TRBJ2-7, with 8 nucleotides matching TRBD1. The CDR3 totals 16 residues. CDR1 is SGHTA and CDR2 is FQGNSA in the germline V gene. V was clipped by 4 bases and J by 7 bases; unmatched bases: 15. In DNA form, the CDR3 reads TGTGCCAGCAGCTCCCGACCAAGGACAGGGTCGGGTGAGCAGTACTTC. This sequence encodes CASSSRPRTGSGEQYF. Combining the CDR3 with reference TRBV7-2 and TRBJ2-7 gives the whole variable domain GAGVSQSPSNKVTEKGKDVELRCDPISGHTALYWYRQSLGQGLEFLIYFQGNSAPDKSGLPSDRFSAERTGGSVSTLTIQRTQQEDSAVYLCASSSRPRTGSGEQYFGPGTRLTVT.

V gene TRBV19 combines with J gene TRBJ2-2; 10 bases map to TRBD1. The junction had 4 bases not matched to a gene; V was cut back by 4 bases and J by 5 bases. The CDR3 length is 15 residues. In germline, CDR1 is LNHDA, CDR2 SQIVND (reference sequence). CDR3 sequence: CASSSRDRGTGELFF. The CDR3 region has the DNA TGTGCCAGTAGTAGTCGGGACAGGGGAACCGGGGAGCTGTTTTTT.

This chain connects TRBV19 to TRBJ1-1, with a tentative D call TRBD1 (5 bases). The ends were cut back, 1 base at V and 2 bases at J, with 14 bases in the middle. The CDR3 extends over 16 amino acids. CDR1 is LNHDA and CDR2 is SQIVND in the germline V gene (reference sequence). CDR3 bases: TGTGCCAGTAGTATAGGGTTTAAGGGGTCAAACACTGAAGCTTTCTTT. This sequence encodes CASSIGFKGSNTEAFF.

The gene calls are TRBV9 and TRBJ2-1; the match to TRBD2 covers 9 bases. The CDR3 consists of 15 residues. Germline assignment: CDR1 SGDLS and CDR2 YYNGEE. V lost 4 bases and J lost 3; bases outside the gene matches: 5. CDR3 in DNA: TGTGCCAGCAGCTTTAGCGGGGGTAACTACAATGAGCAGTTCTTC. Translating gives CASSFSGGNYNEQFF.